The next 25 T cell receptor beta chains were all read from a single sample in a study of tumor-infiltrating lymphocytes in primary liver carcinoma. Researchers generated TCR beta cDNA from approximately 520 ng of total RNA, relying on a constant-region primer. Amplification in three nested multiplex PCR rounds with slightly modified ARM-PCR gave rise to TCR beta libraries. In the first two PCR rounds, TRBV1-TRBV30 forward primers were paired with a C-beta reverse primer, and each round lasted approximately 9 cycles. A single record per CDR3 protein comes from TCRdb applying MiXCR to the multiplex PCR reads. The data show about 200,000 distinct CDR3 sequences, approximately 86% seen once. The tissue used was unsorted bulk material of about 17-33 mg. RNA and DNA were co-extracted from it with the AllPrep DNA/RNA mini kit. The sequenced sample was tumor tissue from primary liver carcinoma. Every receptor here comes from a man aged 35-49 years with primary liver carcinoma and hepatitis B virus infection.

In the case of this clonotype: Likely a read error: the CDR3 ends without its conserved phenylalanine or tryptophan. It is unclear where the CDR3 begins or ends on the DNA, so no DNA is shown, and the CDR3 is as TCRdb lists it. The rearrangement joins TRBV6-6 to TRBJ2-7; the table gives TRBD2 as D, unverified against the DNA. In germline, CDR1 is MNHNY, CDR2 SVGAGI (reference sequence). The CDR3 length is 15 residues, termini included. The CDR3 here is CASSYPEGGGEEQYS.

On this clonotype: One end of the junction is discordant with germline, which a read error may explain. The chain recombines TRBV29-1 with TRBJ2-2; maybe TRBD2 (6 bases). The CDR3 consists of 15 residues. The germline V gene has CDR1 SQVTM and CDR2 ANQGSEA. The CDR3 here is CSVVLVGAFTGEQFF. The CDR3 DNA follows: TGCAGCGTTGTTCTAGTGGGAGCCTTCACGGGGGAGCAGTTTTTT.

This rearrangement joins TRBV6-2 or TRBV6-3 to TRBJ1-2; D is ambiguous. The V gene's germline CDR1 is MNHEY and CDR2 SVGEGT. The CDR3 consists of 14 residues. The CDR3 is CTNSYSSGNYGYTF. The CDR3 nucleotides are TGTACCAACAGTTACTCCTCGGGAAACTATGGCTACACCTTC.

With regard to this clonotype: One end of the junction is discordant with germline, which a read error may explain. This chain uses TRBV29-1 with TRBJ2-7; D assignment may be TRBD1 or TRBD2 (5 bases each). Germline CDR1 reads SQVTM; CDR2 reads ANQGSEA. This CDR3 contains 16 residues. The CDR3 DNA sequence: TGCAGCGACATGACATCTGGGACCGGCATTCCCTACAAGCAGTACTTC. It yields the protein CSDMTSGTGIPYKQYF.

This clonotype showed up just a few times. As the CDR3 is not closed by the conserved phenylalanine or tryptophan, this likely results from a read error. The limits of the CDR3 on the DNA are not certain, so only TCRdb's listed CDR3 is given. V and J are TRBV5-5 and TRBJ2-1; no check of the table's D call, TRBD2, against the DNA was made. With termini counted, the CDR3 has 16 amino acids. Germline-derived CDR1 and CDR2 are SGHKS and YYEKEE (reference sequence). This CDR3 is CASSSLGTSGGNVRFL.

About this clonotype itself: An end of the junction does not agree with germline; a read error may underlie this. V and J are TRBV4-1 and TRBJ2-6; tentative D call: TRBD2 (6 bases). CDR3 length equals 18 residues. Per germline, CDR1 MGHRA and CDR2 YSYEKL. CDR3 region: CASSQPGLGVGGANVLIF. DNA for the CDR3: TGCGCCAGCAGCCAACCGGGACTGGGTGTCGGAGGGGCCAACGTCCTGATTTTC.

As concerns this clonotype: A much larger clone lies one base from this, so it may be a read error. This CDR3 fails to terminate in the conserved phenylalanine or tryptophan, so it likely reflects a read error. This chain uses TRBV5-1 with TRBJ2-3; TRBD2 is a possible D gene (6 bases). V gave up 4 bases and J gave up 0 bases, with 15 bases separating them. Germline values: CDR1 SGHRS, CDR2 YFSETQ. The CDR3 contains 16 residues. CDR3 amino acids: CASSISGVYSTDTQYL. The CDR3 DNA reads as TGCGCCAGCAGCATTAGCGGAGTTTATAGCACAGATACGCAGTATTTA.

This clonotype was recorded many times. J is TRBJ2-5 and V is TRBV7-3; either TRBD1 or TRBD2 may fit D (5 bases each). CDR1 SGHTA and CDR2 FQGTGA come from the germline V gene. With 4 bases removed from V and 5 bases from J, the gap between germline ends came to 17 bases. This CDR3 is built from 15 residues. CDR3 bases: TGTGCCAGCAGCTCGGGACCAGGATTAGGCGAGACCCAGTACTTC. It yields the protein CASSSGPGLGETQYF.

The chain uses TRBV20-1 and TRBJ2-7, with D tentatively TRBD2 (5 bases). The germline CDR1 and CDR2 sequences are DFQATT and SNEGSKA (reference sequence). This CDR3 has 14 amino acids. The V and J ends lost 1 base and 0 bases respectively, with 10 bases between them. CDR3 residues: CSARAGGPSYEQYF. The CDR3 region has the DNA TGCAGTGCTAGAGCTGGAGGCCCCTCCTACGAGCAGTACTTC.

This chain joins TRBV6-1 and TRBJ2-2; TRBD1 aligns across 7 bases. Germline V gives CDR1 MNHNS, CDR2 SASEGT. CDR3 length: 17 residues. The trim removed 8 bases at V and 2 bases at J, leaving 14 bases unmatched. CDR3 nucleotide sequence: TGTGCCAGCTGTGCTCAAATTGGGACAGTTAACACCGGGGAGCTGTTTTTT. Amino acid sequence: CASCAQIGTVNTGELFF.

With respect to this clonotype: An end of the junction does not agree with germline; a read error may underlie this. The V and J genes are TRBV29-1 and TRBJ2-2, with TRBD1 matching over 8 bases. This CDR3 has 14 residues. Germline V gene lookup returns CDR1 SQVTM and CDR2 ANQGSEA. The CDR3 DNA follows: TGCAGCGTCCAAGGACAGGGTAACATCGGGGGGCTGTTTTTT. Its translation: CSVQGQGNIGGLFF.

This chain connects TRBV4-1 to TRBJ2-2, with 8 bases that match TRBD2. This CDR3 is 17 amino acids long. Germline V gene data show CDR1 as MGHRA and CDR2 as YSYEKL. The CDR3 region is CARSQDRAGANTGELFF. Written as DNA, the CDR3 is TGCGCTAGGAGCCAAGATAGAGCGGGAGCGAACACCGGGGAGCTGTTTTTT.

The gene calls are TRBV12-3 or TRBV12-4 and TRBJ2-2, with D possibly matching TRBD1 (5 bases). The CDR3 has 14 amino acids. V lost 7 bases, J lost 15 bases, and 24 bases lay in between. The CDR3: CASMETANTEVMFF. The CDR3 region has the DNA TGTGCCAGCATGGAGACAGCGAACACCGAGGTGATGTTTTTT.

This clonotype showed up just once. The chain recombines TRBV7-2 with TRBJ2-3; 8 bases fit TRBD2. The V gene's germline CDR1 is SGHTA and CDR2 FQGNSA. The CDR3 is 14 residues long. The ends lost 11 bases at V and 11 bases at J; junction bases unmatched: 18. The CDR3 protein is CASRGGRQPEGQYF. CDR3 nucleotide sequence: TGTGCCTCAAGGGGCGGGAGGCAACCCGAGGGGCAGTATTTT.

Comment on this clonotype: As the CDR3 is not closed by the conserved phenylalanine or tryptophan, this likely results from a read error. The rearrangement links TRBV11-2 to TRBJ1-2; 9 bases map to TRBD1. The V segment lost 9 bases and the J segment 4 bases; nucleotides outside the gene matches: 6. The CDR3 runs 13 residues. Germline V CDR1 and CDR2: SGHAT, FQNNGV. CDR3 sequence (DNA): TGTGCCAGGAGTTTGGACAGGGGCTATGGCTACACCTCC. This codes for CARSLDRGYGYTS.

Concerning this clonotype itself: A junction boundary mismatches the germline segment, possibly from a read error. V gene TRBV28 combines with J gene TRBJ2-1; D is uncertain. Germline lookup yields CDR1 MDHEN and CDR2 SYDVKM. CDR3 length: 13 residues. CDR3 sequence (DNA): TGTGCCAGCAGTTTAAGTCTATTTAATGGGCAGTTCTTC. It is translated as CASSLSLFNGQFF.

In the case of this clonotype: Here the CDR3 omits its conserved ending phenylalanine or tryptophan, so a read error is the likely source. V and J are TRBV2 and TRBJ2-7, with 14 bases aligning to TRBD2. There are 15 residues in the CDR3. CDR1 is SNHLY and CDR2 is FYNNEI in the germline V gene. V gave up 4 bases and J gave up 9 bases; unmatched junction bases: 8. CDR3 sequence: CASSVSGTSGSRQYL. DNA for the CDR3: TGTGCCAGCAGTGTTAGCGGGACTAGCGGGAGTCGGCAGTACTTA.

As for this clonotype: The conserved final phenylalanine or tryptophan is absent from the CDR3, which likely points to a read error. The chain has TRBV12-5 and TRBJ2-3, with a weak D call TRBD1 (6 bases). In germline, CDR1 is LGHNT, CDR2 FRNRAP. The CDR3 is 15 residues long. The V and J ends lost 1 base and 2 bases respectively, with 10 bases between them. The CDR3 DNA reads TGTGCTAGTGGTTTGGAACAGGGTCCCACAGATACGCAGTATTAC. Its protein is CASGLEQGPTDTQYY.

Points on this clonotype: A read error may produce the germline difference seen at one junction end. The chain recombines TRBV29-1 with TRBJ2-3; the D is unclear. The CDR3 length is 11 residues. Germline V lookup: CDR1 SQVTM, CDR2 ANQGSEA. CDR3 DNA sequence: TGCAGCGTTGAGTTTTCAGATACGCCGTATTTT. Protein product: CSVEFSDTPYF.

About this clonotype itself: A read error may produce the germline difference seen at one junction end. The J gene is TRBJ2-5, the V gene TRBV11-1, with a possible D match to TRBD1 (6 bases). The last part of the DNA fits TRBJ2-1 better; the J call may be wrong. Looked up from germline, CDR1 is SGHAT and CDR2 is FQDESV (reference sequence). The CDR3 length is 16 residues. The CDR3 DNA reads TGTGTCAGCAGCCAAGGAGAGGGGGTAATTCAAGAGACCCAGTTCTTC. It encodes CVSSQGEGVIQETQFF.

This clonotype was picked up one time. Just one base apart from a much larger clone, this may be a read error. The chain carries TRBV28 and TRBJ2-1; tentatively, D is TRBD1 (6 bases). V was clipped by 6 bases and J by 8 bases, with 17 bases between them. Germline V gene lookup returns CDR1 MDHEN and CDR2 SYDVKM. This CDR3 spans 14 amino acids. The CDR3 sequence is CASRPQGPTHEQFF. The CDR3 bases are TGTGCCAGCAGACCTCAGGGGCCCACCCATGAGCAGTTCTTC. Based on the CDR3 plus reference TRBV28 and TRBJ2-1, the full variable domain is DVKVTQSSRYLVKRTGEKVFLECVQDMDHENMFWYRQDPGLGLRLIYFSYDVKMKEKGDIPEGYSVSREKKERFSLILESASTNQTSMYLCASRPQGPTHEQFFGPGTRLTVL.

The V and J genes are TRBV29-1 and TRBJ2-1; the D gene could be TRBD1 or TRBD2 (5 bases each). The CDR3 sequence is 10 residues long. The ends were cut back, 5 bases at V and 15 bases at J, with 14 bases in the middle. Per germline, CDR1 SQVTM and CDR2 ANQGSEA. Written as DNA, the CDR3 is TGCAGCGTTCTTGACAGAGAGGGGTTCTTC. The encoded protein is CSVLDREGFF.

Regarding this clonotype: A junction boundary mismatches the germline segment, possibly from a read error. The chain combines TRBV6-6 with TRBJ1-1, with D uncertain. CDR3 length: 17 amino acids. From germline, CDR1 is MNHNY and CDR2 SVGAGI (reference sequence). As DNA, the CDR3 is TGTGTCAGCATTTACTCGAGCGCGGAGGCGGATATTAAGGAAGCTTTCTTT. It encodes CVSIYSSAEADIKEAFF.

As concerns this clonotype: At one of its ends the junction is not consistent with the germline gene, which may arise from a read error. This chain joins TRBV28 and TRBJ2-3; possible D gene TRBD1, 5 bases. The germline V gene has CDR1 MDHEN and CDR2 SYDVKM. The CDR3 is made up of 13 amino acids. The CDR3 sequence is CASSRMGPDMQYF. Written as DNA, the CDR3 is TGTGCCAGCAGTCGGATGGGGCCAGATATGCAGTATTTT.

This clonotype was detected only once. The chain links TRBV6-2 or TRBV6-3 to TRBJ2-7; either TRBD1 or TRBD2 may fit D (5 bases each). Germline assignment: CDR1 MNHEY and CDR2 SVGEGT. Trimming took 4 bases from V and 3 from J, leaving 19 bases between them. This CDR3 is built from 16 residues. The CDR3 sequence is CASSSVRGGHLYEQYF. The CDR3 coding sequence is TGTGCCAGCAGTTCCGTCCGAGGAGGACATCTCTACGAGCAGTACTTC.